This T cell receptor beta chain originates from a study of PD-1 blockade in classical Hodgkin lymphoma. Clones were sequenced by immunoSEQ multiplex PCR, and TCRdb holds only the in-frame ones, with some missing. The sample shows more than 85,000 clones, roughly 90% of them seen only once. Documented time point: cycle 4 day 1 (C4D1), after more than five weeks of nivolumab. Every single patient, without exception, relapsed after autologous stem cell transplantation, and brentuximab vedotin exposure varied. Best response was recorded as complete response, partial response or progressive disease. Germline V gene sequence: CDR1 SGHDN, CDR2 FVKESK. CDR3 length equals 13 residues. V gave up 3 bases and J gave up 4 bases, with 10 bases separating them.

The TCR sequence derives from a human donor with classical Hodgkin lymphoma. The sample in question was peripheral blood mononuclear cells (PBMCs), obtained before the fourth cycle of nivolumab. This chain joins TRBV14 and TRBJ2-7, with unresolved D. CDR3: CASSHLDQYEQYF. For the CDR3, the DNA is TGTGCCAGCAGCCACCTTGACCAATACGAGCAGTACTTC.